This TCR beta chain was obtained from a study of blood T cell repertoires in COVID-19. Study in general: PBMCs, B-cell-depleted T cells, or T cells were the source of the cDNA or gDNA that made up the material.

In the authors' methods: Reference gene primers were amplified, and this amplification served to estimate nucleated cell counts. TCRdb's copy holds only in-frame clones and misses some; the assay was immunoSEQ multiplex PCR. The V and J calls and clone size were taken over from that table, and D and trimming were inferred from the DNA. The data contain tens of thousands of clones, around nine tenths of them singletons. The TCR was taken from a woman between 55 and 75 years old with COVID-19, enrolled during active disease. Sequences were obtained from peripheral blood.

CDR3 in amino acids: CASSLLGASNQPQHF. The CDR3 DNA is TGTGCCAGTAGCCTCCTAGGGGCTAGCAATCAGCCCCAGCATTTT. This chain links TRBV19 with TRBJ1-5; possible D gene TRBD1, 5 bases. Germline values: CDR1 LNHDA, CDR2 SQIVND (reference sequence). The CDR3 runs 15 residues. Trimming removed 6 bases from V and 0 bases from J, with 12 bases in between.